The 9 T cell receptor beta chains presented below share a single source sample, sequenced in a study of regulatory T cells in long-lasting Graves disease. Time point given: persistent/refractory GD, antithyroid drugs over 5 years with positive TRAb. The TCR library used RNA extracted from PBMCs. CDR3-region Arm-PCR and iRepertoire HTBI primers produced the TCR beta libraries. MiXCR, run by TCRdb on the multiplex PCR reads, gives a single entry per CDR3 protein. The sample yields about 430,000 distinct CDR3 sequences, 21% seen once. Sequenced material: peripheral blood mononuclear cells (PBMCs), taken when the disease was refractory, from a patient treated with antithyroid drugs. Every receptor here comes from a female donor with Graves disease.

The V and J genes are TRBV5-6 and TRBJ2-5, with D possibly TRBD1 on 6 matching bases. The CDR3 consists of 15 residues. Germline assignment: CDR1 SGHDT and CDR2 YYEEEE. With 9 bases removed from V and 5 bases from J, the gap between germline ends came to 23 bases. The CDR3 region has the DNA TGTGCCACCCCCCCAGGGGCCTCCCAACCCGAGACCCAGTACTTC. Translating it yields CATPPGASQPETQYF.

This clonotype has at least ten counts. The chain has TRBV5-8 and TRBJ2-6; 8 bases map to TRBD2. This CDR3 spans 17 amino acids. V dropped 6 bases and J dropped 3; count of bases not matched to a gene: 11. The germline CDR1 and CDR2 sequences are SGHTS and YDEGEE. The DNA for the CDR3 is TGTGCCAGCACCTCAAGAGCGGGAGTGGTTGGGGCCAACGTCCTGACTTTC. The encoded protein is CASTSRAGVVGANVLTF.

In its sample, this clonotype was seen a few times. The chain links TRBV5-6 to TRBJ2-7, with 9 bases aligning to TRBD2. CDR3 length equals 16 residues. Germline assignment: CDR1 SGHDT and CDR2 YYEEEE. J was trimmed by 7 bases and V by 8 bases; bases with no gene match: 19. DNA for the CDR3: TGTGCCAGTCACGGGAAGGCGGCGGGAGGGCCTTGGGAGCAGTACTTC. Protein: CASHGKAAGGPWEQYF.

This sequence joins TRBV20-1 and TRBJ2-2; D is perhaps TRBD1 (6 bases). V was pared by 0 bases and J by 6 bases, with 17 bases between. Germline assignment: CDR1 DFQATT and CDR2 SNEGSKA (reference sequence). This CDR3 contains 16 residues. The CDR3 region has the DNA TGCAGTGCTAGAGATTCCCGGACAGTCGGCTCCGGGGAGCTGTTTTTT. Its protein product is CSARDSRTVGSGELFF.

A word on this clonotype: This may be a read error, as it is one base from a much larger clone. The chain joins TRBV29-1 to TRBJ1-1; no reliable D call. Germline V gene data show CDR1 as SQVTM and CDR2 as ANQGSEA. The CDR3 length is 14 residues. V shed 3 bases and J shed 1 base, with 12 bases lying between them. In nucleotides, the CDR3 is TGCAGCGTTGAGCTATCACACTCGAACACTGAAGCTTTCTTT. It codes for CSVELSHSNTEAFF.

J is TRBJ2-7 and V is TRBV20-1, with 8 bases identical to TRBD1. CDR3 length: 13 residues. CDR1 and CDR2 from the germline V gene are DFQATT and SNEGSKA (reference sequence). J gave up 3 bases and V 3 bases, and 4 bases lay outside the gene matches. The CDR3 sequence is CSARGTGDYEQYF. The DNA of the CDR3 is TGCAGTGCTAGGGGGACAGGAGACTACGAGCAGTACTTC.

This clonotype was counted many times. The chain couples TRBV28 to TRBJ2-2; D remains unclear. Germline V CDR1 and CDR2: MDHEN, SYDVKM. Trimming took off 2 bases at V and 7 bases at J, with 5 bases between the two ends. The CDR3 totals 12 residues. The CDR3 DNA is TGTGCCAGCAGTTTAGACATCGGGGAGCTGTTTTTT. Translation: CASSLDIGELFF.

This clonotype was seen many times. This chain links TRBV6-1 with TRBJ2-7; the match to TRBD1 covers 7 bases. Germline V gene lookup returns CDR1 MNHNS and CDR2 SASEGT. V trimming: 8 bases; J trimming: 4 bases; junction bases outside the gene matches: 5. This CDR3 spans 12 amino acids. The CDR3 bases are TGTGCCAGCGGAGACAGGGCATACGAGCAGTACTTC. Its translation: CASGDRAYEQYF.

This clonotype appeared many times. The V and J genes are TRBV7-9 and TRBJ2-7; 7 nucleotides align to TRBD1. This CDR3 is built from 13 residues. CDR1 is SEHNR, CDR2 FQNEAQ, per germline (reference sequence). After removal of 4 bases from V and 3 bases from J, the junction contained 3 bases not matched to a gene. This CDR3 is CASSSPGGYEQYF. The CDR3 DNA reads TGTGCCAGCAGCTCGCCAGGGGGCTACGAGCAGTACTTC.